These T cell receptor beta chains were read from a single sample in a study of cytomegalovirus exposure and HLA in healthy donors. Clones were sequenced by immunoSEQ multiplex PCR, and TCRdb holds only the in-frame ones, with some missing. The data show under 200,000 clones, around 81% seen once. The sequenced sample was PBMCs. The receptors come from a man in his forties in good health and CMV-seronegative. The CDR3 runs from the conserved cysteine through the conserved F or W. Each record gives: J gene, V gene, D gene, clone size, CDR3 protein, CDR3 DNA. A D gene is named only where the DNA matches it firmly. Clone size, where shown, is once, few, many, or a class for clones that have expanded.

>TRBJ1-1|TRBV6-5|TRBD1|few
CASRLQGGGTEAFF
TGTGCCAGCAGGTTACAGGGGGGAGGCACTGAAGCTTTCTTT
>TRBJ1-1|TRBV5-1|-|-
CASRSQGATEAFF
TGCGCCAGCAGGTCACAGGGCGCGACTGAAGCTTTCTTT
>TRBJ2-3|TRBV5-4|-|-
CASRDPRGARTDTQYF
TGTGCCAGCAGGGACCCACGGGGGGCGCGCACAGATACGCAGTATTTT
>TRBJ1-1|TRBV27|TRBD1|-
CASSETGVGYTEAFF
TGTGCCAGCAGCGAGACAGGGGTGGGGTACACTGAAGCTTTCTTT
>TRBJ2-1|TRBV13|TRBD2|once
CASSFFLAGVEQFF
TGTGCCAGCAGCTTCTTTCTAGCGGGAGTTGAGCAGTTCTTC
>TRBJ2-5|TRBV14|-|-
CASSLPQHPHETQYF
TGTGCCAGCAGCCTCCCCCAACACCCCCATGAGACCCAGTACTTC
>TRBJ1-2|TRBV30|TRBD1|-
CAWSFGDRALMQGYTF
TGTGCCTGGAGTTTCGGGGACAGGGCGTTAATGCAGGGCTACACCTTC
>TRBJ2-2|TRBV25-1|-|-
CASSEWYRVGDGELFF
TGTGCCAGCAGTGAATGGTACAGGGTTGGCGACGGGGAGCTGTTTTTT
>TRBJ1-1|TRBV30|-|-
CAWSVLGAEAFF
TGTGCCTGGAGTGTATTGGGCGCCGAAGCTTTCTTT
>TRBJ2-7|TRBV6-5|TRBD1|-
CASSRDRRTYEQYF
TGTGCCAGCAGCCGGGACAGGAGAACCTACGAGCAGTACTTC
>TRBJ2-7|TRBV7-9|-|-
CSSSLGGRGEEQYF
TGTTCCAGCAGCTTAGGGGGGAGGGGCGAGGAGCAGTACTTC
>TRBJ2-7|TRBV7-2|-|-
CASSLLQGGYEQYF
TGTGCCAGCAGCTTACTACAGGGTGGCTACGAGCAGTACTTC
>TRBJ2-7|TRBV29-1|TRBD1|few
CSVEDRDREYEQYF
TGCAGCGTTGAAGATCGGGACAGGGAATACGAGCAGTACTTC
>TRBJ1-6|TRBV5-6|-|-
CASSLDPRQSSYNSPLHF
TGTGCCAGCAGCTTGGATCCCAGACAGAGCTCCTATAATTCACCCCTCCACTTT
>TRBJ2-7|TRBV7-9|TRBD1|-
CASSLGQGRTYEQYF
TGTGCCAGCAGCTTGGGACAGGGAAGAACCTACGAGCAGTACTTC
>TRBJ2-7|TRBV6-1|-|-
CASSLDPEAYEQYF
TGTGCCAGTTCCCTTGACCCCGAGGCCTACGAGCAGTACTTC
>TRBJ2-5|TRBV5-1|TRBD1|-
CASSLSDRGDETQYF
TGCGCCAGCAGCTTATCAGACAGGGGTGATGAGACCCAGTACTTC
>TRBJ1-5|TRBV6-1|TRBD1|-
CASSPQGAGRQPQHF
TGTGCCAGCAGTCCCCAGGGGGCAGGTCGTCAGCCCCAGCATTTT
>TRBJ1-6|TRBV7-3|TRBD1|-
CASSLSGTGNSPLHF
TGTGCCAGCAGCTTATCCGGGACAGGGAATTCACCCCTCCACTTT
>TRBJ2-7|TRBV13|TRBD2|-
CASSLARGVAYEQYF
TGTGCCAGCAGCTTAGCCCGGGGGGTTGCCTACGAGCAGTACTTC
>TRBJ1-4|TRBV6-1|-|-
CASRYPTGPKLFF
TGTGCCAGCAGATACCCGACAGGCCCGAAACTGTTTTTT
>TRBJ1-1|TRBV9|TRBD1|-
CASSGSTGGRTEAFF
TGTGCCAGCAGCGGATCAACAGGGGGAAGGACTGAAGCTTTCTTT
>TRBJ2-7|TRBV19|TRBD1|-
CASSIGVAGGYEQYF
TGTGCCAGTAGTATCGGGGTGGCAGGGGGCTACGAGCAGTACTTC
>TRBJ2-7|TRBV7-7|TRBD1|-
CASSPGRGLQYEQYF
TGTGCCAGCAGCCCAGGCAGGGGGCTTCAGTACGAGCAGTACTTC
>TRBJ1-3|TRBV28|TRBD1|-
CASSTGGAGNTIYF
TGTGCCAGCAGTACAGGGGGGGCTGGAAACACCATATATTTT
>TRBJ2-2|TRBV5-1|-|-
CASILTANTGELFF
TGCGCCAGCATATTGACAGCCAACACCGGGGAGCTGTTTTTT
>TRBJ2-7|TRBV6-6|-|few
CASTRQEGYEQYF
TGTGCCAGCACCCGACAGGAAGGGTACGAGCAGTACTTC
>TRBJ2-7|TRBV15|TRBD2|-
CATSGGLAGSYEQYF
TGCGCCACCAGCGGAGGACTAGCGGGGTCCTACGAGCAGTACTTC
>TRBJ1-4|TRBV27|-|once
CASSRRLIQGIGANEKLFF
TGTGCCAGCAGCCGGAGACTTATACAGGGAATAGGTGCTAATGAAAAACTGTTTTTT
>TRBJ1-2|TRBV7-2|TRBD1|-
CASSYRDRGVHYGYTF
TGTGCCAGCAGCTACCGGGACAGGGGAGTTCACTATGGCTACACCTTC
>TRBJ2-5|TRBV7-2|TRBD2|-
CASSLGSSGAETQYF
TGTGCCAGCAGCTTGGGTTCTAGCGGTGCAGAGACCCAGTACTTC
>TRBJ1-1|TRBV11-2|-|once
CASSFGRRIVQSTEAFF
TGTGCCAGCAGCTTTGGGCGCCGTATCGTACAGAGCACTGAAGCTTTCTTT
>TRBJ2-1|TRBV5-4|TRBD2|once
CASSDGLAGIYNEQFF
TGTGCCAGCAGCGACGGTCTAGCGGGGATCTACAATGAGCAGTTCTTC
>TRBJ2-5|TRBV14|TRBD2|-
CASSPAGDLRGTQYF
TGTGCCAGCAGCCCGGCGGGGGACCTCCGTGGGACCCAGTACTTC
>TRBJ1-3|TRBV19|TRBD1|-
CASRIGTASGNTIYF
TGTGCCAGTAGGATTGGGACAGCCTCTGGAAACACCATATATTTT
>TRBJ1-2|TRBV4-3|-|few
CASSPNPREPYGYTF
TGCGCCAGCAGCCCCAACCCCCGGGAGCCCTATGGCTACACCTTC
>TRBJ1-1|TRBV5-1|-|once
CASSSGGTVNTEAFF
TGCGCCAGCAGCTCGGGGGGGACGGTGAACACTGAAGCTTTCTTT
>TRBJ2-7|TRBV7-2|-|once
CASSLSPSSYEQYF
TGTGCCAGCAGCTTGAGCCCGAGCTCCTACGAGCAGTACTTC
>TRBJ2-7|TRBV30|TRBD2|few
CAWSWPSGRVEQYF
TGTGCCTGGAGTTGGCCCAGCGGGAGGGTTGAGCAGTACTTC
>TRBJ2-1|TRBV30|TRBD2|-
CAWGLAGLSYNEQFF
TGTGCCTGGGGACTAGCGGGACTCTCCTACAATGAGCAGTTCTTC
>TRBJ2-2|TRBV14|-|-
CASSRDFTGELFF
TGTGCCAGCAGCCGTGACTTCACCGGGGAGCTGTTTTTT
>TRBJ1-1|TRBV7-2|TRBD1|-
CASSPGPTGLAFF
TGTGCCAGCAGCCCAGGGCCGACAGGGTTAGCTTTCTTT
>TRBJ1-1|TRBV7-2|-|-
CASSPLAGRTEAFF
TGTGCCAGCAGCCCCCTAGCGGGGAGGACTGAAGCTTTCTTT
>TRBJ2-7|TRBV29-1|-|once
CSGTAPKGEQYF
TGCAGCGGAACGGCACCGAAGGGGGAGCAGTACTTC